This T cell receptor beta chain was sequenced during a study of PD-L1 blockade in urothelial cancer. Looking at the study overall: Male sex and bladder-origin urothelial cancer were recorded for twenty-five of 29 patients. Blood samples had a median of approximately 150,000 T cells, tens of thousands of unique TCRs, and clonality 0.080.

Generated by immunoSEQ multiplex PCR, the TCRdb table keeps only in-frame clones and is missing some. Of tens of thousands of clones in the sample, 90% to 95% were seen once. The CDR3 loop spans 16 amino acids. The V gene lost 1 base and the J gene lost 0 bases, with 9 bases spanning the gap. Germline V CDR1 and CDR2: LGHNA, YNFKEQ. The V gene is TRBV4-2, the J gene TRBJ2-2; no clear D. The specimen was PBMCs, collected around atezolizumab (anti-PD-L1) treatment. This TCR derives from a man in his 60s with urothelial cancer. DNA for the CDR3: TGTGCCAGCAGCCAAGGCTTGGGCACGAACACCGGGGAGCTGTTTTTT. Protein sequence: CASSQGLGTNTGELFF.